This passage covers 3 T cell receptor beta chains from one sample sequenced in a study of breast tumors, draining lymph nodes, adjacent tissues (TCRdb year 2016). The lymph node samples were taken from the axillary draining lymph nodes of breast cancer patients. Library preparation was by multiplex PCR. Sequencing relied on an Illumina HiSeq 2000. Clones were called with MiXCR by TCRdb after fastp trimmed the public reads at Q25, and only in-frame beta chains were retained. Entries are consolidated by CDR3 protein sequence, retaining the most common genes and DNA. A total of approximately 100,000 distinct CDR3 sequences appear in this sample, roughly 20% of them only once. Jointly, the top ten make up roughly 1.2% of the sample. Input material: axillary lymph node tissue. Every receptor here comes from a female donor with breast cancer. Some clones in this sample may be carry-over from other donors' samples.

The chain couples TRBV6-6 to TRBJ1-5; tentatively, D is TRBD1 (5 bases). CDR3 length: 18 residues. Germline CDR1 is MNHNY and CDR2 is SVGAGI (reference sequence). Trimming left V 5 bases short and J 2 bases short, with 22 bases between. The CDR3: CASSRGLVRAVGNQPQHF. As DNA, the CDR3 is TGTGCCAGCAGTCGAGGACTGGTCAGGGCGGTGGGCAATCAGCCCCAGCATTTT.

This clonotype was found many times. The V call is TRBV9, the J call TRBJ2-2, with unresolved D. The CDR3 length is 16 residues. Per the germline V gene, CDR1 is SGDLS and CDR2 is YYNGEE. V gave up 0 bases and J gave up 2 bases, with 11 bases separating them. The CDR3, as DNA: TGTGCCAGCAGCGTAGTTAGTAGCTCCAACACCGGGGAGCTGTTTTTT. Protein product: CASSVVSSSNTGELFF.

This rearrangement joins TRBV6-6 to TRBJ2-1, with D unclear. This CDR3 has 13 residues. Per germline, CDR1 MNHNY and CDR2 SVGAGI (reference sequence). Trimming pared 11 bases from V and 1 base from J, leaving 12 bases between. Written as DNA, the CDR3 is TGTGCCCACGCCCAGCAGTCCTACAATGAGCAGTTCTTC. Protein: CAHAQQSYNEQFF.